Presented here are 10 T cell receptor beta chains from one specimen sequenced in a study of T-cell memory formation after mild COVID-19. TCRdb reanalysed the 5' RACE reads using MiXCR and keeps one entry per CDR3 protein. The repertoire holds about 320,000 distinct CDR3 sequences, with more than 13% as singletons. Input material: PBMCs or a T cell subset sorted from them (not recorded which). The receptor source for this set is a man between 18 and 29 years old who had mild COVID-19 (a few samples of this study predate the infection). Cell type and time point are not known.

V usage is TRBV4-3 and J usage is TRBJ2-1; tentative D call: TRBD1 (5 bases). Germline V gene sequence: CDR1 LGHNA, CDR2 YSLEER. V was pared by 1 base and J by 7 bases, with 11 bases between. The CDR3 totals 14 residues. The CDR3 DNA sequence: TGCGCCAGCAGCCAAGGGGGCCGAAGGAATGAGCAGTTCTTC. Its translation: CASSQGGRRNEQFF.

CDR3: CASSQAIAFDTQYF. The CDR3 nucleotides read TGCGCCAGCAGCCAAGCCATTGCCTTCGATACGCAGTATTTT. The chain combines TRBV4-1 with TRBJ2-3, with D uncertain. Trimming pared 1 base from V and 6 bases from J, leaving 11 bases between. The CDR3 is made up of 14 amino acids. Looked up from germline, CDR1 is MGHRA and CDR2 is YSYEKL.

The chain has TRBV5-1 and TRBJ1-1, with D possibly matching TRBD1 (5 bases). V was trimmed by 9 bases and J by 0 bases, leaving 18 bases between them. CDR3 length equals 15 residues. Germline assignment: CDR1 SGHRS and CDR2 YFSETQ. In DNA form, the CDR3 reads TGCGCCACCTCCCCCTCCGGGGGTATGAACACTGAAGCTTTCTTT. Protein sequence: CATSPSGGMNTEAFF.

This clonotype was observed a handful of times. The V call is TRBV5-1, the J call TRBJ2-5, with 9 bases fitting TRBD1. Trimming took 4 bases from V and 5 from J; bases not matched to a gene: 12. The CDR3 has 16 residues. Per germline, CDR1 SGHRS and CDR2 YFSETQ. As DNA, the CDR3 is TGCGCCAGCAGCGGCGGGACAGGGTCTTTTCCGGAGACCCAGTACTTC. Amino acid sequence: CASSGGTGSFPETQYF. The full variable domain, with the rest looked up from reference TRBV5-1 and TRBJ2-5, is KAGVTQTPRYLIKTRGQQVTLSCSPISGHRSVSWYQQTPGQGLQFLFEYFSETQRNKGNFPGRFSGRQFSNSRSEMNVSTLELGDSALYLCASSGGTGSFPETQYFGPGTRLLVL.

J is TRBJ2-7 and V is TRBV5-5; TRBD1 agrees at 9 bases. The V and J ends lost 0 bases and 5 bases, in that order; junction bases with no gene match: 9. The CDR3 runs to 16 residues. CDR1 and CDR2 (germline): SGHKS, YYEKEE (reference sequence). DNA for the CDR3: TGTGCCAGCAGCTTGGCCGGGACAGGGCAAGTCCACGAGCAGTACTTC. The encoded protein is CASSLAGTGQVHEQYF.

This clonotype was recorded a few times. The chain has TRBV5-1 and TRBJ1-1; D is uncertain. The ends were cut back, 3 bases at V and 1 base at J, with 4 bases in the middle. Germline CDR1 and CDR2: SGHRS and YFSETQ. This CDR3 has 12 residues. CDR3 amino acids: CASSSTNTEAFF. The CDR3, as DNA: TGCGCCAGCAGCTCAACGAACACTGAAGCTTTCTTT.

The V and J genes are TRBV6-2 or TRBV6-3 and TRBJ1-2, with unresolved D. Per germline, CDR1 MNHEY and CDR2 SVGEGT. V gave up 6 bases and J gave up 7 bases, with 24 bases separating them. This CDR3 spans 16 amino acids. The CDR3 reads CASRSREALHAVGYTF. CDR3 bases: TGTGCCAGCAGAAGCCGGGAGGCCCTACATGCTGTTGGCTACACCTTC.

The J gene is TRBJ2-1, the V gene TRBV6-5; 13 nucleotides align to TRBD2. The CDR3 is 16 amino acids. Losses at the gene ends were 6 bases for V and 6 bases for J; bases not matched to a gene: 8. Germline V gives CDR1 MNHEY, CDR2 SVGAGI. The CDR3 reads CASSSPLAGGRNEQFF. Here the CDR3 DNA reads TGTGCCAGCAGCTCCCCACTAGCGGGGGGGCGCAATGAGCAGTTCTTC.

This clonotype was seen a few times. The chain combines TRBV29-1 with TRBJ2-5; D perhaps matches TRBD2 (6 bases). V lost 8 bases and J lost 1, with 20 bases in between. CDR1 SQVTM and CDR2 ANQGSEA come from the germline V gene. The CDR3 sequence is 15 residues long. The CDR3 reads CSCSPGGGSQETQYF. The CDR3 coding sequence is TGCAGCTGCTCCCCCGGTGGAGGGAGCCAAGAGACCCAGTACTTC. The entire variable domain, with the rest obtained from reference TRBV29-1 and TRBJ2-5, is as follows: SAVISQKPSRDICQRGTSLTIQCQVDSQVTMMFWYRQQPGQSLTLIATANQGSEATYESGFVIDKFPISRPNLTFSTLTVSNMSPEDSSIYLCSCSPGGGSQETQYFGPGTRLLVL.

This sequence joins TRBV5-1 and TRBJ2-3, with D possibly being TRBD1 (6 bases). V dropped 4 bases and J dropped 4 bases, with 16 bases sitting between them. Germline lookup yields CDR1 SGHRS and CDR2 YFSETQ. The CDR3 is 15 amino acids. In DNA, the CDR3 is TGCGCCAGCAGCACCACAGGGAAGGGCGCAGATACGCAGTATTTT. Its protein is CASSTTGKGADTQYF.